A selection of T cell receptor beta chains follows, all from one sample in a study of T-cell reconstitution after alpha-beta-depleted transplantation in children. One entry per CDR3 protein, called by TCRdb with MiXCR from the PCR reads. The repertoire has just over 950,000 distinct CDR3 sequences, around 30% of them found once; the top ten carry over 25%. Source: PBMCs, mostly from graft donor cells, taken 360 days after TCRalphabeta/CD19-depleted stem cell transplant. These receptors were obtained from a boy less than two years old who had a stem cell transplant for SCID, so the T cells may come from the graft donor. Both conserved end residues are part of each CDR3. Fields, in order: clone size, V gene, CDR3 length, D gene, J gene, CDR3 protein, CDR3 DNA. The D gene is left open where the match is weak. A row's size may be missing; if present it is once, few, many or a size class.

clone size: many
V gene: TRBV4-2
CDR3 length: 14
D gene: .
J gene: TRBJ2-5
CDR3 protein: CASSYSEYQETQYF
CDR3 DNA: TGTGCCAGCAGCTACTCGGAATACCAAGAGACCCAGTACTTC

clone size: .
V gene: TRBV27
CDR3 length: 16
D gene: .
J gene: TRBJ2-1
CDR3 protein: CASSTRPLSSYNEQFF
CDR3 DNA: TGTGCCAGCAGTACACGCCCACTAAGCTCCTACAATGAGCAGTTCTTC

clone size: few
V gene: TRBV5-1
CDR3 length: 16
D gene: .
J gene: TRBJ2-5
CDR3 protein: CASSPYSGNPQETQYF
CDR3 DNA: TGCGCCAGCAGCCCATATTCCGGGAACCCTCAAGAGACCCAGTACTTC

clone size: few
V gene: TRBV4-1
CDR3 length: 16
D gene: .
J gene: TRBJ2-5
CDR3 protein: CASSPDTGPVSETQYF
CDR3 DNA: TGCGCCAGCAGCCCAGACACAGGGCCTGTTTCAGAGACCCAGTACTTC

clone size: .
V gene: TRBV10-1
CDR3 length: 15
D gene: .
J gene: TRBJ2-3
CDR3 protein: CASSKTSGGPDTQYF
CDR3 DNA: TGCGCCAGCAGCAAAACTAGTGGGGGCCCAGATACGCAGTATTTT

clone size: few
V gene: TRBV10-3
CDR3 length: 11
D gene: .
J gene: TRBJ2-7
CDR3 protein: CAISDLYEQYF
CDR3 DNA: TGTGCCATCAGTGACCTCTACGAGCAGTACTTC

clone size: .
V gene: TRBV11-2
CDR3 length: 14
D gene: .
J gene: TRBJ2-5
CDR3 protein: CASSLQGPKETQYF
CDR3 DNA: TGTGCCAGCAGCTTGCAGGGGCCCAAAGAGACCCAGTACTTC

clone size: few
V gene: TRBV12-3/TRBV12-4
CDR3 length: 13
D gene: .
J gene: TRBJ2-2
CDR3 protein: CASRRSYTGELFF
CDR3 DNA: TGTGCCAGCAGACGTTCGTACACCGGGGAGCTGTTTTTT

clone size: many
V gene: TRBV3-1
CDR3 length: 16
D gene: .
J gene: TRBJ2-7
CDR3 protein: CASSHAGQRSSYEQYF
CDR3 DNA: TGTGCCAGCAGCCACGCGGGACAGAGAAGCTCCTACGAGCAGTACTTC

clone size: .
V gene: TRBV10-1
CDR3 length: 15
D gene: .
J gene: TRBJ2-7
CDR3 protein: CASSPDSQRFYEQYF
CDR3 DNA: TGCGCCAGCAGCCCCGACAGTCAGCGGTTTTACGAGCAGTACTTC

clone size: few
V gene: TRBV3-1
CDR3 length: 17
D gene: .
J gene: TRBJ2-6
CDR3 protein: CASSQDETASGANVLTF
CDR3 DNA: TGTGCCAGCAGCCAAGATGAGACAGCCTCTGGGGCCAACGTCCTGACTTTC

clone size: .
V gene: TRBV28
CDR3 length: 16
D gene: .
J gene: TRBJ2-1
CDR3 protein: CASSFSQGGSYNEQFF
CDR3 DNA: TGTGCCAGCAGTTTTAGTCAGGGAGGCTCCTACAATGAGCAGTTCTTC

clone size: few
V gene: TRBV7-9
CDR3 length: 16
D gene: .
J gene: TRBJ2-3
CDR3 protein: CASSFDAPSLTDTQYF
CDR3 DNA: TGTGCCAGCAGCTTCGATGCCCCCAGCCTCACAGATACGCAGTATTTT

clone size: .
V gene: TRBV20-1
CDR3 length: 14
D gene: .
J gene: TRBJ2-1
CDR3 protein: CSVAEGTAYNEQFF
CDR3 DNA: TGCAGTGTGGCCGAGGGGACGGCATACAATGAGCAGTTCTTC

clone size: few
V gene: TRBV12-3/TRBV12-4
CDR3 length: 16
D gene: .
J gene: TRBJ2-7
CDR3 protein: CASSEFSTGRGYEQYF
CDR3 DNA: TGTGCCAGCTCAGAGTTCTCGACAGGGAGGGGATACGAGCAGTACTTC

clone size: .
V gene: TRBV29-1
CDR3 length: 12
D gene: .
J gene: TRBJ1-2
CDR3 protein: CSTGSQRSGYTF
CDR3 DNA: TGCAGTACCGGGAGTCAGCGATCTGGCTACACCTTC

clone size: .
V gene: TRBV28
CDR3 length: 17
D gene: TRBD1
J gene: TRBJ2-2
CDR3 protein: CASRLDRGARWTGELFF
CDR3 DNA: TGTGCCAGCAGGCTAGACAGGGGGGCCCGTTGGACCGGGGAGCTGTTTTTT

clone size: .
V gene: TRBV7-9
CDR3 length: 17
D gene: TRBD2
J gene: TRBJ2-3
CDR3 protein: CASPWAPGGAGTDTQYF
CDR3 DNA: TGTGCCAGCCCCTGGGCCCCCGGGGGGGCCGGCACAGATACGCAGTATTTT

clone size: .
V gene: TRBV2
CDR3 length: 16
D gene: .
J gene: TRBJ2-1
CDR3 protein: CASSEVPAGGYNEQFF
CDR3 DNA: TGTGCCAGCAGTGAAGTTCCAGCCGGGGGTTACAATGAGCAGTTCTTC

clone size: .
V gene: TRBV28
CDR3 length: 15
D gene: .
J gene: TRBJ1-2
CDR3 protein: CASMGRPPWDYGYTF
CDR3 DNA: TGTGCCAGCATGGGACGGCCTCCCTGGGACTATGGCTACACCTTC

clone size: few
V gene: TRBV20-1
CDR3 length: 18
D gene: .
J gene: TRBJ2-5
CDR3 protein: CSARDSTLSARTQETQYF
CDR3 DNA: TGCAGTGCTAGAGATTCAACACTTTCCGCCCGAACTCAAGAGACCCAGTACTTC

clone size: .
V gene: TRBV18
CDR3 length: 14
D gene: .
J gene: TRBJ1-5
CDR3 protein: CASSLTVGNQPQHF
CDR3 DNA: TGTGCCAGCTCACTTACGGTGGGGAATCAGCCCCAGCATTTT

clone size: .
V gene: TRBV28
CDR3 length: 13
D gene: .
J gene: TRBJ1-5
CDR3 protein: CASSQPPNQPQHF
CDR3 DNA: TGTGCCAGCAGCCAGCCCCCCAATCAGCCCCAGCATTTT

clone size: many
V gene: TRBV12-3/TRBV12-4
CDR3 length: 13
D gene: .
J gene: TRBJ2-1
CDR3 protein: CASSLNSPRVQFF
CDR3 DNA: TGTGCCAGCAGTTTAAACTCGCCCAGAGTGCAGTTCTTC

clone size: .
V gene: TRBV11-3
CDR3 length: 16
D gene: .
J gene: TRBJ2-5
CDR3 protein: CASSPGRQVEGETQYF
CDR3 DNA: TGTGCCAGCTCCCCAGGCCGACAGGTAGAGGGAGAGACCCAGTACTTC

clone size: .
V gene: TRBV29-1
CDR3 length: 14
D gene: TRBD1
J gene: TRBJ2-1
CDR3 protein: CSVDTGTGLNEQFF
CDR3 DNA: TGCAGCGTTGATACCGGGACAGGACTCAATGAGCAGTTCTTC

clone size: few
V gene: TRBV4-1
CDR3 length: 17
D gene: TRBD2
J gene: TRBJ2-1
CDR3 protein: CASSQGPISRGDNEQFF
CDR3 DNA: TGCGCCAGCAGCCAAGGTCCGATCTCGCGGGGGGATAATGAGCAGTTCTTC

clone size: .
V gene: TRBV4-3
CDR3 length: 12
D gene: .
J gene: TRBJ1-1
CDR3 protein: CASSQDSKGAFF
CDR3 DNA: TGCGCCAGCAGCCAAGATAGCAAGGGAGCTTTCTTT

clone size: few
V gene: TRBV2
CDR3 length: 16
D gene: TRBD2
J gene: TRBJ2-1
CDR3 protein: CASSDRSGGALDEQFF
CDR3 DNA: TGTGCCAGCAGTGACCGAAGCGGGGGGGCCTTAGATGAGCAGTTCTTC

clone size: many
V gene: TRBV5-1
CDR3 length: 14
D gene: .
J gene: TRBJ2-7
CDR3 protein: CASSEEVPAYEQYF
CDR3 DNA: TGCGCCAGCAGCGAGGAGGTACCCGCCTACGAGCAGTACTTC

clone size: .
V gene: TRBV12-3/TRBV12-4
CDR3 length: 16
D gene: .
J gene: TRBJ2-4
CDR3 protein: CASSSDRILAKNIQYF
CDR3 DNA: TGTGCCAGCAGTTCCGACAGAATACTAGCCAAAAACATTCAGTACTTC

clone size: .
V gene: TRBV7-2
CDR3 length: 16
D gene: .
J gene: TRBJ1-2
CDR3 protein: CASSPSRQPRAYGYTF
CDR3 DNA: TGTGCCAGCAGCCCCTCCCGACAGCCTCGGGCCTATGGCTACACCTTC

clone size: .
V gene: TRBV28
CDR3 length: 15
D gene: TRBD1
J gene: TRBJ2-7
CDR3 protein: CASSISHGTGGEQYF
CDR3 DNA: TGTGCCAGCAGTATATCCCACGGTACAGGGGGCGAGCAGTACTTC

clone size: .
V gene: TRBV20-1
CDR3 length: 14
D gene: .
J gene: TRBJ2-4
CDR3 protein: CSAKPGHPSNIQYF
CDR3 DNA: TGCAGTGCTAAACCGGGACACCCTTCAAACATTCAGTACTTC

clone size: .
V gene: TRBV20-1
CDR3 length: 11
D gene: .
J gene: TRBJ2-7
CDR3 protein: CSASLHYEQYF
CDR3 DNA: TGCAGTGCTAGCTTGCACTACGAGCAGTACTTC

clone size: .
V gene: TRBV28
CDR3 length: 14
D gene: .
J gene: TRBJ2-3
CDR3 protein: CASTWAYSTDTQYF
CDR3 DNA: TGTGCCAGCACGTGGGCCTATAGCACAGATACGCAGTATTTT

clone size: few
V gene: TRBV24-1
CDR3 length: 14
D gene: TRBD2
J gene: TRBJ2-1
CDR3 protein: CATSVPTSGGGQFF
CDR3 DNA: TGTGCCACCAGTGTTCCGACTAGCGGGGGGGGTCAGTTCTTC

clone size: .
V gene: TRBV10-3
CDR3 length: 14
D gene: TRBD2
J gene: TRBJ2-7
CDR3 protein: CAMGERDGNYEQYF
CDR3 DNA: TGTGCCATGGGCGAGCGGGACGGGAACTACGAGCAGTACTTC

clone size: .
V gene: TRBV4-2
CDR3 length: 15
D gene: .
J gene: TRBJ1-1
CDR3 protein: CASSQSLDRSPGAFF
CDR3 DNA: TGTGCCAGCAGCCAAAGCCTCGACAGGTCCCCTGGGGCTTTCTTT